The clone carrying this T cell receptor (beta chain) has ten or more counts. The target antigen is unknown. This entry is derived from a study of CD8 T cells in ankylosing spondylitis. Study outcomes and limitations: Earlier literature documents some of the motif variants in reactive arthritis synovial fluid and blood. Disease-associated clones were reportedly significantly overrepresented in matched ankylosing spondylitis synovial fluid. Characteristic of ankylosing spondylitis blood, it appeared, was a TCR beta motif comprising about eight highly homologous variants.

Making use of molecular barcodes, quantitative 5'-RACE generated TCR beta libraries. Via MiXCR, TCRdb re-called the 5' RACE reads, giving one row per CDR3 protein. The table lists approximately 520,000 distinct CDR3 sequences, roughly 5% of them singletons, with roughly 3.5% in the top ten. From germline, CDR1 is DFQATT and CDR2 SNEGSKA (reference sequence). The CDR3 covers 12 residues. V shed 4 bases and J shed 3 bases, with 7 bases lying between them. Source material: blood, either unsorted or a sorted T cell fraction (not recorded which). The chain links TRBV20-1 to TRBJ1-3, with unresolved D. The TCR originated in a male donor with ankylosing spondylitis. The CDR3 nucleotides are TGCAGTGCTAACCAGGATGGAAACACCATATATTTT. Its translation is CSANQDGNTIYF.